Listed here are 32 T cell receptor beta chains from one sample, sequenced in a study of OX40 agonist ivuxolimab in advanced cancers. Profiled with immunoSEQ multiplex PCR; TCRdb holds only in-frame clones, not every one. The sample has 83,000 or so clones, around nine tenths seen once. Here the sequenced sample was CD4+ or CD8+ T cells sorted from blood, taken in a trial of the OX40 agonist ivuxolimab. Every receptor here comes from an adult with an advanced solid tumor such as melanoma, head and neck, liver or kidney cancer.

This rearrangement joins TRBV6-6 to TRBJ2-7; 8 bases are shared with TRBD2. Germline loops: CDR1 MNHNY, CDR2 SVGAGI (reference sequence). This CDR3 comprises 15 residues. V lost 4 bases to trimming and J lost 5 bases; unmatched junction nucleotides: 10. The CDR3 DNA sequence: TGTGCCAGCAGTTCCGGAGCGGGAGCCGTAGACGAGCAGTACTTC. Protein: CASSSGAGAVDEQYF.

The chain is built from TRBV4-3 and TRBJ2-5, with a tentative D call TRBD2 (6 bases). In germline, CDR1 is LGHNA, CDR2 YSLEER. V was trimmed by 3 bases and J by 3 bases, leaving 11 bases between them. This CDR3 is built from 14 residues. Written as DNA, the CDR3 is TGCGCCAGCAGCCACACGGCGGGGAAAGAGACCCAGTACTTC. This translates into CASSHTAGKETQYF.

The CDR3 is CASSLGRASYNEQFF. In DNA form, the CDR3 reads TGCGCCAGCAGCTTGGGGAGGGCCTCCTACAATGAGCAGTTCTTC. This chain links TRBV5-1 with TRBJ2-1; perhaps TRBD2 as D (6 bases). Germline values: CDR1 SGHRS, CDR2 YFSETQ. This CDR3 spans 15 amino acids. Trimming removed 0 bases at V and 0 bases at J, with 7 bases between.

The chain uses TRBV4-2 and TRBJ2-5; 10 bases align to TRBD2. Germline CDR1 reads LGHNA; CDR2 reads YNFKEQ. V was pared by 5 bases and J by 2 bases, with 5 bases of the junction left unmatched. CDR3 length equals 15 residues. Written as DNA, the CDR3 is TGTGCCAGCAGCACGGGACTAGCGTTTCAAGAGACCCAGTACTTC. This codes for CASSTGLAFQETQYF.

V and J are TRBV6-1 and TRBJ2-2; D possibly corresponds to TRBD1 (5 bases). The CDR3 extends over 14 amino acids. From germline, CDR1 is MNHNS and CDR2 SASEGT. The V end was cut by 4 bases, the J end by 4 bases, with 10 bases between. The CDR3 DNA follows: TGTGCCAGCAGTGTTAATCAGGGCACCGGGGAGCTGTTTTTT. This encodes CASSVNQGTGELFF.

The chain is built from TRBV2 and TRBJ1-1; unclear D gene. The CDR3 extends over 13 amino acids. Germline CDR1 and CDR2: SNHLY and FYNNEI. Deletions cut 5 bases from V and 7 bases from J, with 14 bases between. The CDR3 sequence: CASSFTEGGEAFF. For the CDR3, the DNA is TGTGCCAGCAGTTTTACAGAGGGAGGTGAAGCTTTCTTT. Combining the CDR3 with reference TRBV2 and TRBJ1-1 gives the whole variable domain EPEVTQTPSHQVTQMGQEVILRCVPISNHLYFYWYRQILGQKVEFLVSFYNNEISEKSEIFDDQFSVERPDGSNFTLKIRSTKLEDSAMYFCASSFTEGGEAFFGQGTRLTVV.

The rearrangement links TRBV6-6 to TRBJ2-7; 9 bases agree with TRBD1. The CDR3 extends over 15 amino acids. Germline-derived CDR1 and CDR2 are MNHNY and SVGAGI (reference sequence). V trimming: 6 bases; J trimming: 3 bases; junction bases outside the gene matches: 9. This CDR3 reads CASSRKKDRGYEQYF. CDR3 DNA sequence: TGTGCCAGCAGCCGCAAGAAGGACAGGGGCTACGAGCAGTACTTC.

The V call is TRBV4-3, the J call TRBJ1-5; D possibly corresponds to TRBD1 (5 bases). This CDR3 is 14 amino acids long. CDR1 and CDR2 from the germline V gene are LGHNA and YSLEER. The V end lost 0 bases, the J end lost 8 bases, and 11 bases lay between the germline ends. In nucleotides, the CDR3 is TGCGCCAGCAGCCAAGAGCAGGGAATAGAGCCCCAGCATTTT. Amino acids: CASSQEQGIEPQHF.

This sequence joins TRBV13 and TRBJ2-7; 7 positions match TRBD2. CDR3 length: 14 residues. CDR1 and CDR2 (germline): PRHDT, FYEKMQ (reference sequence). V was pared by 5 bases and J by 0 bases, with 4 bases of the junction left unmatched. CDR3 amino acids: CASSPQRGSYEQYF. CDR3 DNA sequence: TGTGCCAGCAGCCCCCAGCGGGGCTCCTACGAGCAGTACTTC.

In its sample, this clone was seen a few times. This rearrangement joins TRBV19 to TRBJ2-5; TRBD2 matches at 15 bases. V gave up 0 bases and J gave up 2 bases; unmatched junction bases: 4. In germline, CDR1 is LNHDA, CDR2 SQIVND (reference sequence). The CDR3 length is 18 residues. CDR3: CASSIDGLAGGVQETQYF. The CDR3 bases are TGTGCCAGTAGTATAGACGGACTAGCGGGAGGGGTTCAAGAGACCCAGTACTTC.

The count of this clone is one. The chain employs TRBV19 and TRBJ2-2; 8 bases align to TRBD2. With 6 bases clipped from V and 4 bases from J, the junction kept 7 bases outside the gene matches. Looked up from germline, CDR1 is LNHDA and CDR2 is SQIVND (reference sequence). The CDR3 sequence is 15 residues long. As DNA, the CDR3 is TGTGCCAGTAGCAGCGGGAGAAAGAGCACCGGGGAGCTGTTTTTT. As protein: CASSSGRKSTGELFF.

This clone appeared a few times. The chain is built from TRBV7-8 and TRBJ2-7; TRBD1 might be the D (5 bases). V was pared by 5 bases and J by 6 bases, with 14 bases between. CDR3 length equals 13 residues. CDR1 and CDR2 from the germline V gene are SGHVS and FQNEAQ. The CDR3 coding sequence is TGTGCCAGCAGCGACCAGCCCCAGGGCGAGCAGTACTTC. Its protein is CASSDQPQGEQYF.

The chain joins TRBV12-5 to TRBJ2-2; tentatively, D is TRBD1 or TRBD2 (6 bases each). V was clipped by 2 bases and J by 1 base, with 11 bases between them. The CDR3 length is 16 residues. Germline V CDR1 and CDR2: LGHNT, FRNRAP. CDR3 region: CASGLTGAVNTGELFF. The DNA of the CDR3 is TGTGCTAGTGGTTTGACGGGGGCGGTGAACACCGGGGAGCTGTTTTTT. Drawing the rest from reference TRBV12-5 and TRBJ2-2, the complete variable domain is DARVTQTPRHKVTEMGQEVTMRCQPILGHNTVFWYRQTMMQGLELLAYFRNRAPLDDSGMPKDRFSAEMPDATLATLKIQPSEPRDSAVYFCASGLTGAVNTGELFFGEGSRLTVL.

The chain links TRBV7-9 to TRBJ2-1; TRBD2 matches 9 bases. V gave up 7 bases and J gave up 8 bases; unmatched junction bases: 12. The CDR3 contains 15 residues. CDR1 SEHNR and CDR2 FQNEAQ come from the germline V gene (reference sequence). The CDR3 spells CASTYRGRAGDEQFF. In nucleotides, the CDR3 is TGTGCCAGCACCTATCGCGGGAGGGCCGGGGATGAGCAGTTCTTC.

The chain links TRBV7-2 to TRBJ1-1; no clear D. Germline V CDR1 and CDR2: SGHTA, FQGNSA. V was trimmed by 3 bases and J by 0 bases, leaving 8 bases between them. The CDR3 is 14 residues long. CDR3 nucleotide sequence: TGTGCCAGCAGCTTCACGGGAATGAACACTGAAGCTTTCTTT. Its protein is CASSFTGMNTEAFF.

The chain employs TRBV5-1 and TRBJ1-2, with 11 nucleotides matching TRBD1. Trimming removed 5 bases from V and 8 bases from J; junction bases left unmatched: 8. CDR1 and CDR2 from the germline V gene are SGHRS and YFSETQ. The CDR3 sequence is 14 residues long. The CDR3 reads CASRRTGGLRGYTF. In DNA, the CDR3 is TGCGCCAGCAGACGGACAGGGGGCTTACGGGGCTACACCTTC.

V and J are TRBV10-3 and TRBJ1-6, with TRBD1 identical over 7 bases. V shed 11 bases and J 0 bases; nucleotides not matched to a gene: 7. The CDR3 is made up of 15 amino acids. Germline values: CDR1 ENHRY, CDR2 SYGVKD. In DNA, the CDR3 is TGTGCCGTGGGACAGTCGAGCTCCTATAATTCACCCCTCCACTTT. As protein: CAVGQSSSYNSPLHF.

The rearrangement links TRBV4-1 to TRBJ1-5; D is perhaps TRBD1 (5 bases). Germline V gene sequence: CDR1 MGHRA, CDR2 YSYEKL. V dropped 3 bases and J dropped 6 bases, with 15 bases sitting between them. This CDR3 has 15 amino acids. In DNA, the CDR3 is TGCGCCAGCAGCCAGCCGGGACGTACGGGTCAGCCCCAGCATTTT. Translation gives CASSQPGRTGQPQHF.

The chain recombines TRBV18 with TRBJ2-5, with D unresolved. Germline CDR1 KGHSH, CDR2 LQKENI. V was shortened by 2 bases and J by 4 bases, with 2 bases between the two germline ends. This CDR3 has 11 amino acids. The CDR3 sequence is CASSPGETQYF. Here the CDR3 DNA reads TGTGCCAGCTCACCAGGAGAGACCCAGTACTTC.

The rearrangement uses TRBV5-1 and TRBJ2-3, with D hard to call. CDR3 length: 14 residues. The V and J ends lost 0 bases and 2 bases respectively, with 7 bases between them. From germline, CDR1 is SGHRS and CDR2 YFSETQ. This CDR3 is CASSLAPNTDTQYF. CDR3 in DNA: TGCGCCAGCAGCTTGGCCCCGAACACAGATACGCAGTATTTT.

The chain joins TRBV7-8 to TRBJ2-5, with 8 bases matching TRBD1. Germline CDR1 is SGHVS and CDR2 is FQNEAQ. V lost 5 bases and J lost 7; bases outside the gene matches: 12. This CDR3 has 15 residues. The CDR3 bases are TGTGCCAGCAGCCTTAACCGGGACAGGAGTGCGACCCAGTACTTC. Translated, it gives CASSLNRDRSATQYF.

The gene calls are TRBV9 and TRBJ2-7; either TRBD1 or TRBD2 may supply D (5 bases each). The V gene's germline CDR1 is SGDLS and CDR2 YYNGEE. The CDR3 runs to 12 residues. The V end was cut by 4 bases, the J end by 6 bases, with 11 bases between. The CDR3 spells CASSRDPSEQYF. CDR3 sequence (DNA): TGTGCCAGCAGCCGGGACCCTTCCGAGCAGTACTTC. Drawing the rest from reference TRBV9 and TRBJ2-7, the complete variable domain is DSGVTQTPKHLITATGQRVTLRCSPRSGDLSVYWYQQSLDQGLQFLIQYYNGEERAKGNILERFSAQQFPDLHSELNLSSLELGDSALYFCASSRDPSEQYFGPGTRLTVT.

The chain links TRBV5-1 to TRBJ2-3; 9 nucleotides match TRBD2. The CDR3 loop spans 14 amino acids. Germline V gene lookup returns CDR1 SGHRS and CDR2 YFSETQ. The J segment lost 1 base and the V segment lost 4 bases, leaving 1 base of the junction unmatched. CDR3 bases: TGCGCCAGCAGCCCTAGCGGGGGCACAGATACGCAGTATTTT. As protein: CASSPSGGTDTQYF.

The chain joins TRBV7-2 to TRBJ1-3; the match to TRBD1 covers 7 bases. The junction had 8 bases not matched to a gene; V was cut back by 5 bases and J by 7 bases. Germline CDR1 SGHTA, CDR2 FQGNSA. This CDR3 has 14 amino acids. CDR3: CASSLGQFVNTIYF. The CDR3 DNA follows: TGTGCCAGCAGCCTGGGACAGTTCGTGAACACCATATATTTT.

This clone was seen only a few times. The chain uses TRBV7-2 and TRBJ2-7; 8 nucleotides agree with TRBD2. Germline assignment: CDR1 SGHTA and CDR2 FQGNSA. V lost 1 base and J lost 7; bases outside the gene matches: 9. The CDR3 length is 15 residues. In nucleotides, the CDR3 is TGTGCCAGCAGCTTAGATGCGGGAGGTTTGCGGGAGCAGTACTTC. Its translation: CASSLDAGGLREQYF.

The CDR3 region is CASSAGGRDQETQYF. The DNA for the CDR3 is TGTGCCAGCAGCGCGGGGGGAAGGGATCAAGAGACCCAGTACTTC. The rearrangement uses TRBV9 and TRBJ2-5; 7 nucleotides agree with TRBD2. The trim removed 3 bases at V and 2 bases at J, leaving 7 bases unmatched. CDR1 is SGDLS, CDR2 YYNGEE, per germline. The length of the CDR3 is 15 residues.

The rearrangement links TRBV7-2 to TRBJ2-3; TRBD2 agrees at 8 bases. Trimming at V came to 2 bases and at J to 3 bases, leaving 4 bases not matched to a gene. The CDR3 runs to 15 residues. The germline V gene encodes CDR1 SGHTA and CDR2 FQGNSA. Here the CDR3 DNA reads TGTGCCAGCAGCTTACAGAGACTAGCGACAGATACGCAGTATTTT. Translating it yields CASSLQRLATDTQYF.

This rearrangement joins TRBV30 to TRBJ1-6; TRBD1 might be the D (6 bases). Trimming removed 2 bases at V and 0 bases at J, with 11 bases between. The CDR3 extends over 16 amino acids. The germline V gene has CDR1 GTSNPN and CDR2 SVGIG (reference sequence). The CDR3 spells CAWSWQGSSYNSPLHF. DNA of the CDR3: TGTGCCTGGAGTTGGCAGGGGAGCTCCTATAATTCACCCCTCCACTTT.

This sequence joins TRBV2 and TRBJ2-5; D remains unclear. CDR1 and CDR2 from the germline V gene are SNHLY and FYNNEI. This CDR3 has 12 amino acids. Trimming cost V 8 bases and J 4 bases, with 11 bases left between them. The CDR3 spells CASWPRGETQYF. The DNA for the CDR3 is TGTGCCAGCTGGCCGCGTGGAGAGACCCAGTACTTC.

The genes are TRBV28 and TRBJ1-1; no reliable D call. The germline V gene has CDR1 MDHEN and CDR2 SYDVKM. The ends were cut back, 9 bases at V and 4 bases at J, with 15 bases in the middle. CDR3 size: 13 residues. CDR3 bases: TGTGCCAGTGTAGCACCGCCGGGCACTGAAGCTTTCTTT. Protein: CASVAPPGTEAFF.

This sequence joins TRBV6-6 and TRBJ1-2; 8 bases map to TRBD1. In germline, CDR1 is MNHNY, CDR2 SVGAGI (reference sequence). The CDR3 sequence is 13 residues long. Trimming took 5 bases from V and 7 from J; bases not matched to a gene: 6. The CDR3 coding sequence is TGTGCCAGCAGTGCGACAGGGGCCCTTGGCTACACCTTC. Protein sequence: CASSATGALGYTF.

In DNA form, the CDR3 reads TGTGCCAGCAGCCCCCGGGAGGGCCGCGCAGATACGCAGTATTTT. This codes for CASSPREGRADTQYF. This chain links TRBV11-1 with TRBJ2-3; TRBD2 matches 8 bases. The germline gives CDR1 SGHAT, CDR2 FQDESV (reference sequence). The CDR3 runs to 15 residues. The trim removed 5 bases at V and 4 bases at J, leaving 8 bases unmatched.